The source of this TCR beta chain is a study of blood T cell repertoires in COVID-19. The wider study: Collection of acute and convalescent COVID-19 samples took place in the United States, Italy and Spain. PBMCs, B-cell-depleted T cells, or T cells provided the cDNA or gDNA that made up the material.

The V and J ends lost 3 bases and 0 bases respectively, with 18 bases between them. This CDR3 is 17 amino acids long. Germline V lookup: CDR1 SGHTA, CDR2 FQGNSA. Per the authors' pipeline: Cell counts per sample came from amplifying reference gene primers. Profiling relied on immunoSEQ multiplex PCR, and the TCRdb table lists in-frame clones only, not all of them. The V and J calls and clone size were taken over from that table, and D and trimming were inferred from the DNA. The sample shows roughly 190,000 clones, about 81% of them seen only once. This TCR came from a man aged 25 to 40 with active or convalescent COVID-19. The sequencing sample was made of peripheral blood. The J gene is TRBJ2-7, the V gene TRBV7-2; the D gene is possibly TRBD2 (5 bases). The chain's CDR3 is CASSFSSGGGYSYEQYF. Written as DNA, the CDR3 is TGTGCCAGCAGCTTTTCGTCTGGCGGAGGCTACTCCTACGAGCAGTACTTC.